This TCR beta chain was captured by sequencing in a study of shared clonotypes between healthy human individuals. In the study overall: Donor composition was a couple of women and a few men, aged 18 to 49.

Terminally differentiated effector memory CD45RA+ cells were left out of the naive CD8 fraction, which was CD45RO-negative and positively selected for CCR7. Libraries were prepared by immunoSEQ multiplex PCR; TCRdb keeps only in-frame clonotypes and omits some of them. The table shows roughly 570,000 clones, with more than 95% occurring only once. Findings and limits, study-wide: Across subsets, estimated richness was generally greater for naive than for memory populations. Clonotype sharing among the donors was expected to vary with sequencing depth.

In regard to this clone: Antigen: not known.

From germline, CDR1 is SQVTM and CDR2 ANQGSEA. This CDR3 spans 15 amino acids. V trimming: 4 bases; J trimming: 6 bases; junction bases outside the gene matches: 11. The source is a man aged 30 to 39 in good health. The chain carries TRBV29-1 and TRBJ2-3, with 9 bases aligning to TRBD1. The specimen sequenced was naive CD8+ T cells sorted from blood. Written as DNA, the CDR3 is TGCAGCGTTGGAACGGGACAGGGTGTTCTGGATACGCAGTATTTT. Translation: CSVGTGQGVLDTQYF.